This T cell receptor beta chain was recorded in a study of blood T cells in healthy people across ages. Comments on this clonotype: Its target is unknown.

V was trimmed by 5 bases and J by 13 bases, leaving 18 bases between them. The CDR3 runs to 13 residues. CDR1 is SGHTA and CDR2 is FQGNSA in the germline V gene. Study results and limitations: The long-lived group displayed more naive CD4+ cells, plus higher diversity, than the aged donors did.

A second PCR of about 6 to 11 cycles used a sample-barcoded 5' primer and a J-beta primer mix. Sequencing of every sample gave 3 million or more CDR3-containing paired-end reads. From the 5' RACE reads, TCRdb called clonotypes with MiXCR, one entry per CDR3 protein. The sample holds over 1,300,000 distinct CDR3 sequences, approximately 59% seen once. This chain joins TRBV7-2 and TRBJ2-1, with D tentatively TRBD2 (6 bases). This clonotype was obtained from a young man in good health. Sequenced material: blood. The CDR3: CASSPWGGETQFF. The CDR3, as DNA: TGTGCCAGCAGCCCCTGGGGAGGCGAGACCCAGTTCTTC.